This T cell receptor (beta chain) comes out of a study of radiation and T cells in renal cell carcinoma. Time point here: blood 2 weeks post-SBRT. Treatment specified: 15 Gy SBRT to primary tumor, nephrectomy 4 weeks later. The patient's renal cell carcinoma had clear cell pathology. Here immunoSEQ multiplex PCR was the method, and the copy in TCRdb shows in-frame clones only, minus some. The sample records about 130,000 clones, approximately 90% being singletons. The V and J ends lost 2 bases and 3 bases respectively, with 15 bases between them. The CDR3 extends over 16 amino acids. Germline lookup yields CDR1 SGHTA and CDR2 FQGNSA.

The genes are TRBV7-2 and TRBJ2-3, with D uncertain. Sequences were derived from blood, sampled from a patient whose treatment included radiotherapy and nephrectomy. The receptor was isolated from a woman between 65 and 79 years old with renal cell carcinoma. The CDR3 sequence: CASSLFVGMGTDTQYF. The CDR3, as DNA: TGTGCCAGCAGCTTATTCGTGGGGATGGGGACAGATACGCAGTATTTT.